The 18 T cell receptor beta chains below all came from one sample that was sequenced in a study of cytomegalovirus exposure and HLA in healthy donors. The PCR contained 60 Vbeta and 13 Jbeta primers. Clones were read by immunoSEQ multiplex PCR, and TCRdb kept only the in-frame ones, dropping some. The table shows 100,000 to 150,000 clones, with approximately 86% occurring only once. Sequencing input: PBMCs. The receptors were gathered from a boy younger than 18 in good health and CMV-seronegative.

In its sample, this clone was seen a few times. This rearrangement joins TRBV7-8 to TRBJ1-5; 8 bases are shared with TRBD1. The J segment lost 4 bases and the V segment lost 4 bases, leaving 6 bases of the junction unmatched. The length of the CDR3 is 15 residues. Germline V gene lookup returns CDR1 SGHVS and CDR2 FQNEAQ. The CDR3 loop reads CASSSLRTGNQPQHF. The CDR3 DNA is TGTGCCAGCAGCTCCCTAAGGACAGGGAATCAGCCCCAGCATTTT. The complete variable domain, with remaining parts taken from reference TRBV7-8 and TRBJ1-5, reads GAGVSQSPRYKVAKRGQDVALRCDPISGHVSLFWYQQALGQGPEFLTYFQNEAQLDKSGLPSDRFFAERPEGSVSTLKIQRTQQEDSAVYLCASSSLRTGNQPQHFGDGTRLSIL.

The rearrangement links TRBV19 to TRBJ1-2; the D gene is possibly TRBD1 (6 bases). Germline V gene lookup returns CDR1 LNHDA and CDR2 SQIVND (reference sequence). This CDR3 has 12 residues. The germline V and J ends were trimmed by 3 bases and 7 bases, with 9 bases remaining between them. CDR3 sequence reads: CASSMLQGGYTF. The CDR3 bases are TGTGCCAGTAGTATGCTACAGGGTGGCTACACCTTC. Full variable domain (outside the CDR3, taken from reference TRBV19 and TRBJ1-2): DGGITQSPKYLFRKEGQNVTLSCEQNLNHDAMYWYRQDPGQGLRLIYYSQIVNDFQKGDIAEGYSVSREKKESFPLTVTSAQKNPTAFYLCASSMLQGGYTFGSGTRLTVV.

The CDR3 coding sequence is TGTGCCAGTAGCCGAACAGGGAACAATCAGCCCCAGCATTTT. It encodes CASSRTGNNQPQHF. The chain employs TRBV19 and TRBJ1-5; possibly TRBD1 for D (6 bases). This CDR3 is built from 14 residues. V dropped 6 bases and J dropped 3 bases, with 12 bases sitting between them. CDR1 and CDR2 (germline): LNHDA, SQIVND (reference sequence).

CDR3 sequence (DNA): TGTGCCAGCAGCCTAATCACCGGGGAGCTGTTTTTT. Amino acid sequence: CASSLITGELFF. The chain links TRBV14 to TRBJ2-2; D ambiguous. The CDR3 loop spans 12 amino acids. Trimming took 4 bases from V and 4 from J, leaving 4 bases between them. Germline V gives CDR1 SGHDN, CDR2 FVKESK.

This chain links TRBV27 with TRBJ2-5, with 7 bases fitting TRBD2. The end of the DNA fits TRBJ2-7 better, so the J call may be wrong. Germline V gives CDR1 MNHEY, CDR2 SMNVEV (reference sequence). The CDR3 is made up of 14 amino acids. The CDR3 loop reads CASRPGGTAYEQYF. The CDR3 bases are TGTGCCAGCCGCCCGGGAGGCACCGCCTACGAGCAGTACTTC.

This clone was seen a few times. The chain links TRBV5-1 to TRBJ2-2; D uncertain. CDR1 SGHRS and CDR2 YFSETQ come from the germline V gene. Between the trimmed V and J ends, which lost 0 bases and 0 bases, there was a span of 6 bases. CDR3 size: 15 residues. Written as DNA, the CDR3 is TGCGCCAGCAGCTTGGACGAGCCGAACACCGGGGAGCTGTTTTTT. Its translation: CASSLDEPNTGELFF. Full variable domain (missing parts from reference TRBV5-1 and TRBJ2-2): KAGVTQTPRYLIKTRGQQVTLSCSPISGHRSVSWYQQTPGQGLQFLFEYFSETQRNKGNFPGRFSGRQFSNSRSEMNVSTLELGDSALYLCASSLDEPNTGELFFGEGSRLTVL.

In this sample, this clone turned up a few times. The V gene is TRBV19, the J gene TRBJ2-7; no clear D. Per the germline V gene, CDR1 is LNHDA and CDR2 is SQIVND (reference sequence). Trimming stripped 0 bases from V and 0 bases from J, with 9 bases between. The CDR3 spans 15 residues. The CDR3 region has the DNA TGTGCCAGTAGTATAGAACCGCTGAGCTCCTACGAGCAGTACTTC. Translated, it gives CASSIEPLSSYEQYF.

The rearrangement links TRBV4-2 to TRBJ2-3; D might be TRBD1 (5 bases). This CDR3 region has 15 residues. Trimming took 4 bases from V and 2 from J, leaving 13 bases between them. Per germline, CDR1 LGHNA and CDR2 YNFKEQ. The CDR3 DNA is TGTGCCAGCAGCCCCGAAGGGGCTGACACAGATACGCAGTATTTT. As protein: CASSPEGADTDTQYF.

The chain has TRBV5-4 and TRBJ1-2; D remains ambiguous. Trimming removed 2 bases from V and 7 bases from J, with 15 bases in between. This CDR3 spans 14 amino acids. CDR1 SGHNT and CDR2 YYREEE come from the germline V gene (reference sequence). CDR3 DNA sequence: TGTGCCAGCAGCTTTGGCAGACTCACCGTTGGCTACACCTTC. It translates to CASSFGRLTVGYTF.

The gene calls are TRBV29-1 and TRBJ2-2; a possible D gene is TRBD2 (6 bases). Looked up from germline, CDR1 is SQVTM and CDR2 is ANQGSEA. CDR3 length equals 13 residues. V was clipped by 4 bases and J by 4 bases, with 10 bases between them. The CDR3, as DNA: TGCAGCGTTGGGGTTAGCGGCACCGGGGAGCTGTTTTTT. Its translation: CSVGVSGTGELFF.

This chain joins TRBV5-5 and TRBJ1-2, with D unclear. The CDR3 contains 13 residues. The V end lost 1 base, the J end lost 0 bases, and 4 bases lay between the germline ends. Germline-derived CDR1 and CDR2 are SGHKS and YYEKEE (reference sequence). CDR3 sequence (DNA): TGTGCCAGCAGCTTGTCGGCTAACTATGGCTACACCTTC. Translated, it gives CASSLSANYGYTF.

This chain connects TRBV30 to TRBJ2-2, with D possibly TRBD2 on 6 matching bases. The CDR3 sequence is 13 residues long. Between the trimmed V and J ends, which lost 0 bases and 6 bases, there was a span of 8 bases. The V gene's germline CDR1 is GTSNPN and CDR2 SVGIG (reference sequence). CDR3 region: CAWSVWGAGELFF. CDR3 DNA sequence: TGTGCCTGGAGTGTATGGGGGGCCGGGGAGCTGTTTTTT.

The chain carries TRBV14 and TRBJ2-3, with a weak D call TRBD2 (6 bases). Germline V gene lookup returns CDR1 SGHDN and CDR2 FVKESK. CDR3 length: 16 amino acids. Trimming cost V 0 bases and J 0 bases, with 10 bases left between them. The CDR3 DNA is TGTGCCAGCAGCCAAGATGAGCGGGCTAGCACAGATACGCAGTATTTT. Translating gives CASSQDERASTDTQYF. The full variable domain, rest sourced from reference TRBV14 and TRBJ2-3, is EAGVTQFPSHSVIEKGQTVTLRCDPISGHDNLYWYRRVMGKEIKFLLHFVKESKQDESGMPNNRFLAERTGGTYSTLKVQPAELEDSGVYFCASSQDERASTDTQYFGPGTRLTVL.

The V call is TRBV5-1, the J call TRBJ2-7; D possibly corresponds to TRBD2 (6 bases). V dropped 4 bases and J dropped 2 bases, with 19 bases sitting between them. The CDR3 contains 16 residues. Germline assignment: CDR1 SGHRS and CDR2 YFSETQ. The CDR3 DNA is TGCGCCAGCAGCCGCGCCCAAGGACTACCTCCCTACGAGCAGTACTTC. It specifies CASSRAQGLPPYEQYF. Full variable domain (missing parts from reference TRBV5-1 and TRBJ2-7): KAGVTQTPRYLIKTRGQQVTLSCSPISGHRSVSWYQQTPGQGLQFLFEYFSETQRNKGNFPGRFSGRQFSNSRSEMNVSTLELGDSALYLCASSRAQGLPPYEQYFGPGTRLTVT.

The rearrangement links TRBV5-4 to TRBJ2-7; 8 bases match TRBD1. CDR1 and CDR2 (germline): SGHNT, YYREEE (reference sequence). Germline trimming cut 4 bases from V and 2 bases from J; bases unmatched to any gene: 5. This CDR3 contains 14 residues. CDR3 amino acids: CASSRGQDTYEQYF. CDR3 DNA sequence: TGTGCCAGCAGCCGGGGACAGGACACCTACGAGCAGTACTTC. The full variable domain, with the rest looked up from reference TRBV5-4 and TRBJ2-7, is ETGVTQSPTHLIKTRGQQVTLRCSSQSGHNTVSWYQQALGQGPQFIFQYYREEENGRGNFPPRFSGLQFPNYSSELNVNALELDDSALYLCASSRGQDTYEQYFGPGTRLTVT.

This clone was found a few times. The genes are TRBV6-1 and TRBJ1-1; a weak D match, TRBD1 (6 bases). The CDR3 has 14 amino acids. The ends were cut back, 4 bases at V and 0 bases at J, with 9 bases in the middle. In germline, CDR1 is MNHNS, CDR2 SASEGT. DNA of the CDR3: TGTGCCAGCAGTGGGACAGACGTGAACACTGAAGCTTTCTTT. This gives the protein CASSGTDVNTEAFF.

This chain links TRBV30 with TRBJ2-1, with 10 bases identical to TRBD1. The trim removed 2 bases at V and 1 base at J, leaving 8 bases unmatched. This CDR3 contains 17 residues. Germline values: CDR1 GTSNPN, CDR2 SVGIG (reference sequence). CDR3 amino acids: CAWSRDRGLRSYNEQFF. CDR3 sequence (DNA): TGTGCCTGGAGTCGGGACAGGGGACTACGTTCCTACAATGAGCAGTTCTTC.

This clone was seen more than once but under ten times. The chain recombines TRBV4-3 with TRBJ1-3, with D perhaps matching TRBD1 (6 bases). V was pared by 0 bases and J by 4 bases, with 13 bases between. The length of the CDR3 is 16 residues. CDR1 and CDR2 from the germline V gene are LGHNA and YSLEER. Written as DNA, the CDR3 is TGCGCCAGCAGCCAAGATCTCGCAGGGGTCGGAAACACCATATATTTT. Translating gives CASSQDLAGVGNTIYF.